These T cell receptor beta chains were read from a single sample in a study of molecular identifiers for immune sequencing clone quantification. From the PCR reads, TCRdb called clonotypes with MiXCR, one entry per CDR3 protein. The data contain more than 300,000 distinct CDR3 sequences, around 21% of them seen just once; the ten biggest clones take up roughly 0.86%. Sequenced: naive CD8+ T cells from blood, with Jurkat cell RNA spiked in. Source of these receptors: a human donor in good health. Some libraries in this study had Jurkat cell RNA spiked in. CDR3s include the opening cysteine and the closing phenylalanine or tryptophan. Each record gives: V gene, CDR3 length, J gene, D gene, clone size, CDR3 DNA, CDR3 protein. A D gene is named only where the DNA matches it firmly. Clone size is shown for a subset of rows, as once, few, many or a class of expanded clone.

V: TRBV28
length: 16
J: TRBJ2-7
D: -
size: many
DNA: TGTGCCAGCAGTACTCCTCGGACAGTCGGAACCTACGAGCAGTACTTC
CDR3: CASSTPRTVGTYEQYF

V: TRBV2
length: 14
J: TRBJ1-5
D: TRBD1
size: many
DNA: TGTGCCAGCAGGACGGGACAGGGGAGTCAGCCCCAGCATTTT
CDR3: CASRTGQGSQPQHF

V: TRBV13
length: 16
J: TRBJ1-1
D: -
size: few
DNA: TGTGCCAGCAGCTTAGATCGACAGTTGGGGAACACTGAAGCTTTCTTT
CDR3: CASSLDRQLGNTEAFF

V: TRBV4-3
length: 15
J: TRBJ2-7
D: TRBD1
size: many
DNA: TGCGCCAGCAGCCAAGGGGACAGGGGGTCCTACGAGCAGTACTTC
CDR3: CASSQGDRGSYEQYF

V: TRBV11-2
length: 16
J: TRBJ2-3
D: -
size: many
DNA: TGTGCCAGCAGCCCGTGGGGACTCAGCCTCACAGATACGCAGTATTTT
CDR3: CASSPWGLSLTDTQYF

V: TRBV7-9
length: 11
J: TRBJ2-7
D: TRBD2
size: many
DNA: TGTGCCGGGGGGGAGGCCTACGAGCAGTACTTC
CDR3: CAGGEAYEQYF

V: TRBV2
length: 12
J: TRBJ1-1
D: -
size: many
DNA: TGTGCCAGCGGACGGCCGGGAACTGAAGCTTTCTTT
CDR3: CASGRPGTEAFF

V: TRBV29-1
length: 16
J: TRBJ2-1
D: TRBD2
size: few
DNA: TGCAGCGTTGAAGTTCAAAGGACTAGCGGGCTGCATGAGCAGTTCTTC
CDR3: CSVEVQRTSGLHEQFF

V: TRBV7-2
length: 14
J: TRBJ2-1
D: -
size: many
DNA: TGTGCCAGCAGTAGGAGGGATTCCTACAATGAGCAGTTCTTC
CDR3: CASSRRDSYNEQFF

V: TRBV7-9
length: 15
J: TRBJ1-6
D: -
size: few
DNA: TGTGCCAGCAGCGTAACACAGGGAGTTGAATCCCTCCTCCACTTT
CDR3: CASSVTQGVESLLHF

V: TRBV7-9
length: 14
J: TRBJ2-7
D: TRBD2
size: many
DNA: TGTGCCAGCTTCGGGGGGTCAGAGTCCTACGAGCAGTACTTC
CDR3: CASFGGSESYEQYF

V: TRBV15
length: 13
J: TRBJ1-1
D: -
size: many
DNA: TGTGCCACCAGCAGAGATGGTAACACTGAAGCTTTCTTT
CDR3: CATSRDGNTEAFF

V: TRBV28
length: 15
J: TRBJ2-7
D: TRBD1
size: few
DNA: TGTGCCAGCAGTACGACAGGGGAGATGTCCTACGAGCAGTACTTC
CDR3: CASSTTGEMSYEQYF

V: TRBV29-1
length: 16
J: TRBJ1-2
D: -
size: many
DNA: TGCAGCGTTGAAGAAGGGTCAGCTCCGGGGAGCTATGGCTACACCTTC
CDR3: CSVEEGSAPGSYGYTF

V: TRBV13
length: 13
J: TRBJ2-2
D: -
size: -
DNA: TGTGCCAGCAGCTTAGGGGCGCCCGGGGAGCTGTTTTTT
CDR3: CASSLGAPGELFF

V: TRBV9
length: 15
J: TRBJ1-6
D: -
size: few
DNA: TGTGCCAGCAGCGTGGACGGGAGCATTGATTCACCCCTCCACTTT
CDR3: CASSVDGSIDSPLHF

V: TRBV7-9
length: 13
J: TRBJ1-4
D: -
size: many
DNA: TGTGCCAGCAGCCCAGGAGAAGAGGAAAAACTGTTTTTT
CDR3: CASSPGEEEKLFF

V: TRBV5-1
length: 14
J: TRBJ2-2
D: -
size: many
DNA: TGCGCCAGCAACGACGAACCAAACACCGGGGAGCTGTTTTTT
CDR3: CASNDEPNTGELFF

V: TRBV27
length: 16
J: TRBJ1-1
D: TRBD1
size: -
DNA: TGTGCCAGCACCTCTGGGACAGGGGGCGCAAGCACTGAAGCTTTCTTT
CDR3: CASTSGTGGASTEAFF

V: TRBV20-1
length: 10
J: TRBJ1-1
D: -
size: many
DNA: TGCAGTGCTAGGGCAGGTGAAGCTTTCTTT
CDR3: CSARAGEAFF

V: TRBV5-6
length: 16
J: TRBJ2-7
D: TRBD1
size: many
DNA: TGTGCCAGCAGCCTTGGAGGACAGGCGGCTTCCTACGAGCAGTACTTC
CDR3: CASSLGGQAASYEQYF

V: TRBV6-1
length: 15
J: TRBJ2-2
D: -
size: -
DNA: TGTGCCAGCAGTCCTTACAGGGATGGCACCGGGGAGCTGTTTTTT
CDR3: CASSPYRDGTGELFF

V: TRBV28
length: 16
J: TRBJ2-1
D: -
size: many
DNA: TGTGCCAGCAGTATGGGACTTGGTCAGCTCAACAATGAGCAGTTCTTC
CDR3: CASSMGLGQLNNEQFF

V: TRBV7-2
length: 16
J: TRBJ2-2
D: -
size: many
DNA: TGTGCCAGCAGCTGGGTACCGATGGCTTACACCGGGGAGCTGTTTTTT
CDR3: CASSWVPMAYTGELFF

V: TRBV4-1
length: 15
J: TRBJ2-7
D: -
size: many
DNA: TGCGCCAGCAGCCAAGTGGCGCCACAGACCTACGAGCAGTACTTC
CDR3: CASSQVAPQTYEQYF

V: TRBV25-1
length: 15
J: TRBJ2-7
D: -
size: many
DNA: TGTGCCAGCAGTGCCTCCGTTGGGGGGCCCTACGAGCAGTACTTC
CDR3: CASSASVGGPYEQYF

V: TRBV12-3/TRBV12-4
length: 13
J: TRBJ2-2
D: -
size: many
DNA: TGTGCCAGCACCCCCACAGGGATCGGGGAGCTGTTTTTT
CDR3: CASTPTGIGELFF

V: TRBV13
length: 15
J: TRBJ1-3
D: -
size: many
DNA: TGTGCCAGCAGCTTGAGACAGCCTTTTGGAAACACCATATATTTT
CDR3: CASSLRQPFGNTIYF

V: TRBV20-1
length: 15
J: TRBJ1-5
D: -
size: few
DNA: TGCAGTGCTAGAGGACCCAGGGGCAGCAATCAGCCCCAGCATTTT
CDR3: CSARGPRGSNQPQHF

V: TRBV7-2
length: 13
J: TRBJ2-7
D: -
size: many
DNA: TGTGCCAGCAGCTCGGTTACGCCGTACGAGCAGTACTTC
CDR3: CASSSVTPYEQYF

V: TRBV27
length: 14
J: TRBJ1-5
D: -
size: many
DNA: TGTGCCAGCAGACTCCAGGGGAGGACTCAGCCCCAGCATTTT
CDR3: CASRLQGRTQPQHF

V: TRBV5-4
length: 16
J: TRBJ1-1
D: TRBD1
size: -
DNA: TGTGCCAGCAGGGATGGGGGGGAGGGGGCGAACACTGAAGCTTTCTTT
CDR3: CASRDGGEGANTEAFF

V: TRBV20-1
length: 16
J: TRBJ2-5
D: -
size: many
DNA: TGCAGTGCTAGAGACTATAGGGGAGGCTTACAAGAGACCCAGTACTTC
CDR3: CSARDYRGGLQETQYF

V: TRBV7-9
length: 13
J: TRBJ2-1
D: -
size: many
DNA: TGTGCCAGCAGCTTAGAACTACACAATGAGCAGTTCTTC
CDR3: CASSLELHNEQFF

V: TRBV10-3
length: 14
J: TRBJ2-5
D: -
size: few
DNA: TGTGCCATCAGTGACACCGGGATCAAAGAGACCCAGTACTTC
CDR3: CAISDTGIKETQYF

V: TRBV7-7
length: 14
J: TRBJ2-1
D: -
size: many
DNA: TGTGCTAGCAGCAGGGGTTGGTCCTCGGATGAGCAGTTCTTC
CDR3: CASSRGWSSDEQFF

V: TRBV5-1
length: 20
J: TRBJ2-5
D: TRBD2
size: -
DNA: TGCGCCAGCAGCCCCAATGGGCGTAGCGGGAGGGCCCTGGCCTTTGAGACCCAGTACTTC
CDR3: CASSPNGRSGRALAFETQYF

V: TRBV28
length: 15
J: TRBJ2-3
D: -
size: many
DNA: TGTGCCAGCAGTTTAAACAAGCTCAACACAGATACGCAGTATTTT
CDR3: CASSLNKLNTDTQYF

V: TRBV20-1
length: 17
J: TRBJ2-7
D: TRBD2
size: many
DNA: TGCAGTGCTAGGTCCGGGACTAGCGGAGGGCGCTCCTACGAGCAGTACTTC
CDR3: CSARSGTSGGRSYEQYF

V: TRBV12-3/TRBV12-4
length: 13
J: TRBJ2-5
D: TRBD1
size: few
DNA: TGTGCCAGCACCTCGGGACAGAAAGAGACCCAGTACTTC
CDR3: CASTSGQKETQYF

V: TRBV28
length: 16
J: TRBJ2-3
D: -
size: many
DNA: TGTGCCAGCAGCCGAGAGGGAACCCCTAGCACAGATACGCAGTATTTT
CDR3: CASSREGTPSTDTQYF

V: TRBV9
length: 19
J: TRBJ2-6
D: TRBD1
size: many
DNA: TGTGCCAGCAGCCCCCGCGACAGGGCCCTAGACTCTGGGGCCAACGTCCTGACTTTC
CDR3: CASSPRDRALDSGANVLTF

V: TRBV5-6
length: 13
J: TRBJ2-1
D: -
size: many
DNA: TGTGCCAGCAGCTCACGGTCGGGCCACGAGCAGTTCTTC
CDR3: CASSSRSGHEQFF

V: TRBV20-1
length: 16
J: TRBJ1-3
D: -
size: -
DNA: TGCAGTGCTAGCAAACTTCCAGAGGCCTCTGGAAACACCATATATTTT
CDR3: CSASKLPEASGNTIYF

V: TRBV19
length: 13
J: TRBJ1-5
D: -
size: few
DNA: TGTGCCAGTAGTCCGAGTCTTAATCAGCCCCAGCATTTT
CDR3: CASSPSLNQPQHF

V: TRBV28
length: 15
J: TRBJ2-5
D: -
size: many
DNA: TGTGCCAGCAGTGCTTACCGGACAGATCAAGAGACCCAGTACTTC
CDR3: CASSAYRTDQETQYF

V: TRBV7-6
length: 14
J: TRBJ2-5
D: TRBD1
size: -
DNA: TGTGCCAGCAGCTTCACAGGGGTTTCAGAGACCCAGTACTTC
CDR3: CASSFTGVSETQYF

V: TRBV15
length: 16
J: TRBJ2-3
D: -
size: many
DNA: TGTGCCACCAGCAGAGTTTACGACAGCCACACAGATACGCAGTATTTT
CDR3: CATSRVYDSHTDTQYF

V: TRBV19
length: 15
J: TRBJ2-7
D: -
size: few
DNA: TGTGCCAGTAGTATTGGGCCAAATGGACCGTACGAGCAGTACTTC
CDR3: CASSIGPNGPYEQYF

V: TRBV28
length: 14
J: TRBJ2-5
D: -
size: -
DNA: TGTGCCAGCACTCCGGGGAGTTCGGGAGAGGCCCAGTACTTC
CDR3: CASTPGSSGEAQYF